Below, 26 T cell receptor beta chains from the same sample are listed, as sequenced in a study of blood T cells in healthy people across ages. Next came a second PCR, run for about 7 to 12 cycles, which used a sample-barcoded 5' primer along with a J-beta primer mix. TCRdb re-analysed the 5' RACE reads in MiXCR, keeping a single row per CDR3 protein. Of approximately 700,000 distinct CDR3 sequences in the sample, 32% were seen once. The material sequenced was blood. All receptors come from a woman older than 75 in good health.

Notes on this clonotype: The junction departs from the called germline gene at one end, perhaps through a read error. The genes are TRBV28 and TRBJ2-6; D perhaps matches TRBD2 (6 bases). Germline V gene lookup returns CDR1 MDHEN and CDR2 SYDVKM. The CDR3 runs 18 residues. CDR3 in DNA: TGTGCCAGCAGCCCCCCCCGGGGGTCGTTTGCTGGGGCCAACATCCTGACTTTC. Amino acid sequence: CASSPPRGSFAGANILTF.

This clonotype was observed many times. The V call is TRBV18, the J call TRBJ2-7; D call uncertain. Deletions cut 8 bases from V and 5 bases from J, with 10 bases between. Germline V gene data show CDR1 as KGHSH and CDR2 as LQKENI. The CDR3 covers 11 residues. The CDR3 DNA reads as TGTGCCAGCAGCCCCGATCACGAGCAGTACTTC. Protein: CASSPDHEQYF.

At least ten counts were recorded for this clonotype. V and J are TRBV6-6 and TRBJ1-1; no clear D gene. This CDR3 is built from 13 residues. V lost 6 bases to trimming and J lost 1 base, with 9 bases between them. Germline-derived CDR1 and CDR2 are MNHNY and SVGAGI (reference sequence). The CDR3 spells CASSDPSNTEAFF. CDR3 DNA sequence: TGTGCCAGCAGCGATCCGTCGAACACTGAAGCTTTCTTT.

This clonotype occurred a few times. This CDR3 reads CSAAQGDSNQPQHF. CDR3 bases: TGCAGTGCTGCCCAGGGGGATAGCAATCAGCCCCAGCATTTT. J is TRBJ1-5 and V is TRBV20-1; 7 nucleotides match TRBD1. V lost 5 bases and J lost 0; bases outside the gene matches: 4. CDR1 and CDR2 (germline): DFQATT, SNEGSKA (reference sequence). The CDR3 has 14 amino acids.

CDR3 DNA: TGTGCCAGCAGCTTAGCCGGGGCCGATAATTCACCCCTCCACTTT. It specifies CASSLAGADNSPLHF. The chain employs TRBV7-9 and TRBJ1-6; D possibly corresponds to TRBD1 (5 bases). V was pared by 0 bases and J by 5 bases, with 8 bases between. The CDR3 totals 15 residues. CDR1 and CDR2 (germline): SEHNR, FQNEAQ (reference sequence).

The chain combines TRBV4-3 with TRBJ2-1, with 9 bases identical to TRBD2. The trim removed 0 bases at V and 6 bases at J, leaving 9 bases unmatched. The length of the CDR3 is 17 residues. Germline V lookup: CDR1 LGHNA, CDR2 YSLEER. CDR3 sequence: CASSQDIGSGGSNEQFF. CDR3 nucleotides: TGCGCCAGCAGCCAAGATATTGGTAGCGGGGGCTCCAATGAGCAGTTCTTC.

This clonotype was recorded many times. The chain carries TRBV6-2 or TRBV6-3 and TRBJ2-7; no definite D call. The CDR3 consists of 11 residues. CDR1 is MNHEY, CDR2 SVGEGT, per germline. Trimming pared 7 bases from V and 4 bases from J, leaving 8 bases between. CDR3 coding DNA: TGTGCCAGCACCTCCTCGTACGAGCAGTACTTC. Residues: CASTSSYEQYF.

V gene TRBV2 combines with J gene TRBJ2-5, with 11 bases that match TRBD2. The V gene's germline CDR1 is SNHLY and CDR2 FYNNEI. This CDR3 contains 15 residues. V lost 4 bases, J lost 5 bases, and 6 bases stayed unmatched. The CDR3 DNA follows: TGTGCCAGCAGTGGACTAGCGGGGACTCAGGAGACCCAGTACTTC. Translation gives CASSGLAGTQETQYF.

This clonotype was observed at least ten times. The chain carries TRBV6-1 and TRBJ2-2; D remains ambiguous. The germline V gene encodes CDR1 MNHNS and CDR2 SASEGT. The germline V and J ends were trimmed by 6 bases and 0 bases, with 5 bases remaining between them. The CDR3 has 13 amino acids. CDR3 DNA: TGTGCCAGCAGACCCTCGAACACCGGGGAGCTGTTTTTT. It translates to CASRPSNTGELFF.

The table lists this clonotype with many counts. V gene TRBV7-2 combines with J gene TRBJ2-7, with TRBD2 matching 10 bases. This CDR3 is 16 amino acids long. Germline V gene sequence: CDR1 SGHTA, CDR2 FQGNSA. J lost 3 bases, V lost 1 base, and 6 bases had no gene match. The CDR3 protein is CASSLGQSSGGYEQYF. The DNA for the CDR3 is TGTGCCAGCAGCTTAGGACAATCTAGCGGGGGCTACGAGCAGTACTTC.

This clonotype was picked up many times. The chain uses TRBV7-3 and TRBJ2-1, with 14 nucleotides matching TRBD2. Losses at the gene ends were 3 bases for V and 6 bases for J; bases not matched to a gene: 7. Looked up from germline, CDR1 is SGHTA and CDR2 is FQGTGA. This CDR3 region has 17 residues. Here the CDR3 reads CASSLVGLAGGANEQFF. In nucleotides, the CDR3 is TGTGCCAGCAGCTTGGTTGGACTAGCGGGGGGTGCCAATGAGCAGTTCTTC.

This clonotype was picked up many times. The rearrangement links TRBV7-8 to TRBJ1-1; 9 nucleotides match TRBD1. Germline lookup yields CDR1 SGHVS and CDR2 FQNEAQ. The CDR3 runs 15 residues. Germline trimming cut 5 bases from V and 5 bases from J; bases unmatched to any gene: 9. CDR3 loop: CASSRSGTGRTEAFF. CDR3 sequence (DNA): TGTGCCAGCAGCCGCTCGGGGACAGGGCGGACTGAAGCTTTCTTT.

There are a few counts of this clonotype. Mismatch with germline at one junction end may stem from a read error. V and J are TRBV3-1 and TRBJ2-7; 8 bases are a match to TRBD1. Germline V gene sequence: CDR1 LGHDT, CDR2 YNNKEL (reference sequence). The CDR3 totals 13 residues. The CDR3 DNA reads as TGTGCCAGCACCAACGGAGTCACAGGGGGGCTCCACTTC. Amino acids: CASTNGVTGGLHF.

This clonotype was counted many times. CDR3 protein: CAGRLAGVYNEQFF. CDR3 in DNA: TGTGCAGGGAGGCTAGCGGGGGTCTACAATGAGCAGTTCTTC. The chain recombines TRBV30 with TRBJ2-1; 10 bases match TRBD2. The CDR3 is made up of 14 amino acids. Germline CDR1 reads GTSNPN; CDR2 reads SVGIG (reference sequence).

This clonotype was seen at least ten times. J is TRBJ1-2 and V is TRBV28; D possibly corresponds to TRBD1 (5 bases). CDR1 and CDR2 (germline): MDHEN, SYDVKM. The length of the CDR3 is 12 residues. V dropped 5 bases and J dropped 4 bases, with 8 bases sitting between them. The CDR3 here is CASSDSPYGYTF. The CDR3 DNA is TGTGCCAGCAGTGACAGCCCCTATGGCTACACCTTC.

This clonotype was seen at least ten times. This chain joins TRBV6-6 and TRBJ2-7; 9 nucleotides match TRBD1. CDR1 is MNHNY and CDR2 is SVGAGI in the germline V gene (reference sequence). The J segment lost 7 bases and the V segment lost 6 bases, leaving 13 bases of the junction unmatched. This CDR3 has 15 residues. This CDR3 is CASSLGTGTSREQYF. Written as DNA, the CDR3 is TGTGCCAGCAGCCTAGGGACAGGGACTTCTCGGGAGCAGTACTTC.

This clonotype was seen many times. V is TRBV20-1 and J is TRBJ2-5; D is unresolved. The germline CDR1 and CDR2 sequences are DFQATT and SNEGSKA (reference sequence). The CDR3 extends over 14 amino acids. Trimming stripped 1 base from V and 2 bases from J, with 11 bases between. The CDR3 nucleotides read TGCAGTGCTAGAGTTATTGGAAGGCAAGAGACCCAGTACTTC. Amino acid sequence: CSARVIGRQETQYF.

This clonotype has just a few counts. The chain is built from TRBV28 and TRBJ2-1, with 7 bases aligning to TRBD2. CDR1 is MDHEN and CDR2 is SYDVKM in the germline V gene. The CDR3 loop spans 12 amino acids. With V trimmed by 3 bases and J by 12 bases, 5 bases remained unmatched. CDR3 amino acids: CASSFGGRGQFF. In DNA form, the CDR3 reads TGTGCCAGCAGTTTTGGGGGGAGGGGGCAGTTCTTC. Filled out from reference TRBV28 and TRBJ2-1, the complete variable domain reads DVKVTQSSRYLVKRTGEKVFLECVQDMDHENMFWYRQDPGLGLRLIYFSYDVKMKEKGDIPEGYSVSREKKERFSLILESASTNQTSMYLCASSFGGRGQFFGPGTRLTVL.

This chain joins TRBV6-1 and TRBJ2-7; D is uncertain. The CDR3 runs to 13 residues. Germline loops: CDR1 MNHNS, CDR2 SASEGT. The V and J ends lost 4 bases and 0 bases respectively, with 7 bases between them. CDR3 amino acids: CASSATVSYEQYF. The DNA for the CDR3 is TGTGCCAGCAGTGCCACGGTCTCCTACGAGCAGTACTTC.

The J gene is TRBJ2-3, the V gene TRBV5-1, with TRBD2 matching over 11 bases. The ends lost 6 bases at V and 2 bases at J; junction bases unmatched: 5. This CDR3 is built from 15 residues. Germline V gene sequence: CDR1 SGHRS, CDR2 YFSETQ. The DNA of the CDR3 is TGCGCCAGCAAAATACTAGCGGGGGACACAGATACGCAGTATTTT. Protein product: CASKILAGDTDTQYF.

The rearrangement uses TRBV27 and TRBJ2-2; the match to TRBD2 covers 9 bases. Germline V gene lookup returns CDR1 MNHEY and CDR2 SMNVEV (reference sequence). The trim removed 8 bases at V and 1 base at J, leaving 14 bases unmatched. The CDR3 has 18 residues. CDR3 in amino acids: CASRAVAGAVVNTGELFF. The CDR3 DNA reads TGTGCCAGCCGGGCCGTAGCGGGGGCCGTTGTGAACACCGGGGAGCTGTTTTTT.

This clonotype occurred many times. This may be a read error: a much more frequent sequence differs by one nucleotide. This chain links TRBV9 with TRBJ2-1; 9 nucleotides agree with TRBD2. Per germline, CDR1 SGDLS and CDR2 YYNGEE. The CDR3 has 17 amino acids. J lost 10 bases, V lost 3 bases, and 17 bases had no gene match. Written as DNA, the CDR3 is TGTGCCAGCAGCGCCCCCCAAGTAGCGGGGGTCCGGAGGGAGCAGTTCTTC. Protein sequence: CASSAPQVAGVRREQFF.

This clonotype was seen ten or more times. The chain has TRBV20-1 and TRBJ2-3; 10 positions agree with TRBD2. The CDR3 extends over 13 amino acids. Germline trimming cut 6 bases from V and 4 bases from J; bases unmatched to any gene: 4. Germline V gene lookup returns CDR1 DFQATT and CDR2 SNEGSKA (reference sequence). The DNA of the CDR3 is TGCAGTGCACCAAGCGGGGGGGCAGATACGCAGTATTTT. It specifies CSAPSGGADTQYF.

The sample holds many counts of this clonotype. V and J are TRBV2 and TRBJ2-1; D perhaps matches TRBD2 (6 bases). The V gene lost 7 bases and the J gene lost 2 bases, with 12 bases spanning the gap. Per germline, CDR1 SNHLY and CDR2 FYNNEI. This CDR3 has 14 residues. CDR3 DNA sequence: TGTGCCAGCAAGGAAGGCGGGGCCTACAATGAGCAGTTCTTC. Translation gives CASKEGGAYNEQFF.

The CDR3 here is CASSPTETGGRELFF. The CDR3 DNA follows: TGCGCCAGCAGCCCAACCGAGACAGGGGGTCGGGAACTGTTTTTT. The chain recombines TRBV5-1 with TRBJ1-4, with TRBD1 identical over 9 bases. V lost 4 bases to trimming and J lost 12 bases; unmatched junction nucleotides: 13. Germline assignment: CDR1 SGHRS and CDR2 YFSETQ. The CDR3 consists of 15 residues.

This clonotype occurred many times. The rearrangement uses TRBV27 and TRBJ2-3; possible D gene TRBD2, 6 bases. In germline, CDR1 is MNHEY, CDR2 SMNVEV (reference sequence). Trimming took off 6 bases at V and 3 bases at J, with 16 bases between the two ends. The CDR3 is 15 residues long. The CDR3 DNA sequence: TGTGCCAGCAGCTTCGAAAAGGGGAGGACAGATACGCAGTATTTT. Translating it yields CASSFEKGRTDTQYF.